This T cell receptor beta chain appears in the sequencing data of a study of T cells after yellow fever vaccination. TCRdb redid the calling of the 5' RACE reads with MiXCR, one entry per CDR3 protein. The sample lists 150,000 to 200,000 distinct CDR3 sequences, around 7.3% occurring once. This CDR3 comprises 13 residues. V lost 4 bases and J lost 9; bases outside the gene matches: 5. CDR1 SGHTA and CDR2 FQGNSA come from the germline V gene. The specimen comprised CD4+ T cells sorted from PBMCs, sampled roughly 5 days after the first yellow fever vaccination. This receptor was identified in a young man who received the YFV17D yellow fever vaccine. The rearrangement joins TRBV7-2 to TRBJ1-5; 8 bases are a match to TRBD1. The CDR3 is CASSSRGQVPQHF. CDR3 in DNA: TGTGCCAGCAGCTCCAGGGGGCAGGTGCCCCAGCATTTT. Using reference TRBV7-2 and TRBJ1-5 for the parts outside the CDR3, the full variable domain is GAGVSQSPSNKVTEKGKDVELRCDPISGHTALYWYRQSLGQGLEFLIYFQGNSAPDKSGLPSDRFSAERTGGSVSTLTIQRTQQEDSAVYLCASSSRGQVPQHFGDGTRLSIL.